The next 18 T cell receptor beta chains were all read from a single sample in a study of T cell responses to AZD1222 COVID-19 vaccine. Here immunoSEQ multiplex PCR was the method, and the copy in TCRdb shows in-frame clones only, minus some. The repertoire holds around 140,000 clones, with roughly 90% as singletons. The sample in question was peripheral blood, obtained on day 0 of AZD1222 vaccination. These receptors all stem from an adult in good health.

The rearrangement uses TRBV5-4 and TRBJ2-7; D possibly corresponds to TRBD1 (6 bases). CDR1 is SGHNT, CDR2 YYREEE, per germline (reference sequence). Trimming took off 5 bases at V and 3 bases at J, with 18 bases between the two ends. This CDR3 contains 15 residues. CDR3 DNA: TGTGCCAGCAGGGACCCGGACAGATCTAACTACGAGCAGTACTTC. Translation gives CASRDPDRSNYEQYF.

This clone showed up just once. This chain uses TRBV6-2 or TRBV6-3 with TRBJ2-3; D gene unclear. There are 15 residues in the CDR3. CDR1 is MNHEY and CDR2 is SVGEGT in the germline V gene. V was shortened by 0 bases and J by 2 bases, with 9 bases between the two germline ends. CDR3 DNA: TGTGCCAGCAGTTACTCCCCGAAATTCACAGATACGCAGTATTTT. Its translation: CASSYSPKFTDTQYF.

V usage is TRBV7-3 and J usage is TRBJ1-2; TRBD1 matches at 11 bases. The CDR3 runs 14 residues. V was pared by 6 bases and J by 7 bases, with 7 bases of the junction left unmatched. CDR1 and CDR2 (germline): SGHTA, FQGTGA. CDR3 sequence (DNA): TGTGCCAGCAGAGACGGACAGGGGGCAGGTGGCTACACCTTC. Encoded protein: CASRDGQGAGGYTF.

This chain uses TRBV7-9 with TRBJ1-1; D is undetermined. Trimming removed 2 bases at V and 2 bases at J, with 6 bases between. Germline-derived CDR1 and CDR2 are SEHNR and FQNEAQ (reference sequence). The CDR3 totals 13 residues. CDR3 bases: TGTGCCAGCAGCTTATACGGCAACACTGAAGCTTTCTTT. It translates to CASSLYGNTEAFF.

The rearrangement uses TRBV7-2 and TRBJ2-2, with D perhaps assigned TRBD1 or TRBD2 (6 bases each). Trimming pared 0 bases from V and 1 base from J, leaving 12 bases between. The germline gives CDR1 SGHTA, CDR2 FQGNSA. The CDR3 totals 17 residues. CDR3 region: CASSLAPGGGNTGELFF. The CDR3 nucleotides read TGTGCCAGCAGCTTAGCGCCCGGAGGGGGGAACACCGGGGAGCTGTTTTTT.

The chain has TRBV5-8 and TRBJ1-5, with D possibly TRBD1 on 5 matching bases. Germline loops: CDR1 SGHTS, CDR2 YDEGEE. The V end was cut by 6 bases, the J end by 5 bases, with 18 bases between. The CDR3 contains 15 residues. CDR3 bases: TGTGCCAGCAACTGGGGACCAGCGGGGGATCAGCCCCAGCATTTT. This gives the protein CASNWGPAGDQPQHF.

V gene TRBV18 combines with J gene TRBJ1-1; perhaps TRBD1 as D (5 bases). Trimming pared 3 bases from V and 4 bases from J, leaving 12 bases between. CDR3 size: 14 residues. Germline CDR1 KGHSH, CDR2 LQKENI. The CDR3 coding sequence is TGTGCCAGCTCACCTGGGGGGACCGGCACTGAAGCTTTCTTT. Residues: CASSPGGTGTEAFF.

The chain is built from TRBV19 and TRBJ1-5; D possibly corresponds to TRBD1 (5 bases). Trimming pared 2 bases from V and 8 bases from J, leaving 16 bases between. Per the germline V gene, CDR1 is LNHDA and CDR2 is SQIVND (reference sequence). The length of the CDR3 is 15 residues. CDR3 DNA: TGTGCCAGTAGTATAAGTGGTCAGGGTAACAAGCCCCAGCATTTT. This codes for CASSISGQGNKPQHF.

The chain is built from TRBV7-2 and TRBJ1-2; a weak D match, TRBD1 (5 bases). The CDR3 consists of 16 residues. Per the germline V gene, CDR1 is SGHTA and CDR2 is FQGNSA. V lost 6 bases and J lost 0, with 17 bases in between. The CDR3 reads CASRWDQAVPNYGYTF. The CDR3 nucleotides read TGTGCCAGCAGGTGGGACCAGGCCGTACCTAACTATGGCTACACCTTC. Supplemented by reference TRBV7-2 and TRBJ1-2, the full variable domain reads GAGVSQSPSNKVTEKGKDVELRCDPISGHTALYWYRQSLGQGLEFLIYFQGNSAPDKSGLPSDRFSAERTGGSVSTLTIQRTQQEDSAVYLCASRWDQAVPNYGYTFGSGTRLTVV.

The rearrangement links TRBV21-1 to TRBJ2-1. TRBV21-1 is an annotated pseudogene. This CDR3 spans 16 amino acids. The CDR3 loop is CASSKLGPTVDNEQFF. The CDR3, as DNA: TGTGCCAGCAGCAAACTTGGCCCAACTGTCGACAATGAGCAGTTCTTC.

The chain carries TRBV5-1 and TRBJ2-5; 8 bases are a match to TRBD1. Germline assignment: CDR1 SGHRS and CDR2 YFSETQ. Unmatched junction bases numbered 2, after V lost 0 bases and J lost 4 bases. CDR3 length: 14 amino acids. The CDR3 DNA reads TGCGCCAGCAGCTTGGGACAGGGGCGAGAGACCCAGTACTTC. Protein product: CASSLGQGRETQYF.

The chain has TRBV2 and TRBJ2-2, with 12 positions matching TRBD2. V lost 5 bases, J lost 6 bases, and 4 bases stayed unmatched. This CDR3 has 15 residues. CDR1 is SNHLY and CDR2 is FYNNEI in the germline V gene. This CDR3 is CASSRTSGAAGELFF. The CDR3 bases are TGTGCCAGCAGTAGGACTAGCGGGGCCGCCGGGGAGCTGTTTTTT.

The rearrangement uses TRBV6-2 or TRBV6-3 and TRBJ1-5; 8 bases line up with TRBD1. Trimming removed 0 bases from V and 7 bases from J; junction bases left unmatched: 11. This CDR3 region has 17 residues. Germline V gene sequence: CDR1 MNHEY, CDR2 SVGEGT. CDR3 nucleotides: TGTGCCAGCAGTTACTCGAGCAGGGGGCAGATGTGGCAGCCCCAGCATTTT. It is translated as CASSYSSRGQMWQPQHF.

This clone was counted a single time. The rearrangement links TRBV11-3 to TRBJ2-1, with D unresolved. V lost 1 base and J lost 9, with 13 bases in between. The CDR3 contains 14 residues. The germline CDR1 and CDR2 sequences are SGHNT and YENEEA. The CDR3 DNA sequence: TGTGCCAGCAGCTTAGGGCTAGTTGATACTGAGCAGTTCTTC. It is translated as CASSLGLVDTEQFF.

This chain uses TRBV7-8 with TRBJ1-1; TRBD1 might be the D (6 bases). V dropped 1 base and J dropped 4 bases, with 16 bases sitting between them. Germline CDR1 SGHVS, CDR2 FQNEAQ. CDR3 length: 16 residues. The CDR3 is CASSLGGRGRSTEAFF. CDR3 DNA sequence: TGTGCCAGCAGCTTAGGCGGCAGGGGACGATCCACTGAAGCTTTCTTT.

The V and J genes are TRBV9 and TRBJ2-5; D not certain. Trimming took 1 base from V and 5 from J, leaving 6 bases between them. This CDR3 spans 12 amino acids. Germline V lookup: CDR1 SGDLS, CDR2 YYNGEE. The CDR3 region is CASSVSSETQYF. In DNA form, the CDR3 reads TGTGCCAGCAGCGTATCCAGTGAGACCCAGTACTTC.

J is TRBJ2-4 and V is TRBV7-2; no definite D call. Trimming shortened V by 1 base and J by 9 bases, and 7 bases separated the two germline ends. The germline V gene has CDR1 SGHTA and CDR2 FQGNSA. There are 12 residues in the CDR3. CDR3 DNA: TGTGCCAGCAGCTTAGGGGAATCCATTCAGTACTTC. It yields the protein CASSLGESIQYF.

The rearrangement uses TRBV2 and TRBJ1-6; a weak D match, TRBD1 (6 bases). The CDR3 totals 19 residues. The V and J ends lost 7 bases and 0 bases respectively, with 22 bases between them. The germline V gene has CDR1 SNHLY and CDR2 FYNNEI. Here the CDR3 reads CASTTGRNRIHSYNSPLHF. The CDR3 region has the DNA TGTGCCAGCACGACAGGTAGAAACCGAATTCACTCCTATAATTCACCCCTCCACTTT.